One and the same sample provided the 19 T cell receptor beta chains below, sequenced in a study of T-cell memory formation after mild COVID-19. TCRdb fed the 5' RACE reads into MiXCR, producing one record per CDR3 protein. The repertoire has roughly 500,000 distinct CDR3 sequences, about 20% of them found once; the top ten carry about an eighth. Sequencing was done on a sample of PBMCs or a T cell subset sorted from them (not recorded which). The receptors here all came from an adult woman who had mild COVID-19 (a few samples of this study predate the infection). Cell type and time point are not known.

The chain is built from TRBV19 and TRBJ1-5; 9 bases map to TRBD1. The trim removed 3 bases at V and 7 bases at J, leaving 7 bases unmatched. The CDR3 consists of 15 residues. Germline CDR1 LNHDA, CDR2 SQIVND (reference sequence). CDR3: CASSIGQGIFQPQHF. The CDR3 DNA follows: TGTGCCAGTAGTATCGGACAGGGGATATTCCAGCCCCAGCATTTT.

The J gene is TRBJ2-7, the V gene TRBV11-1; 10 bases are a match to TRBD2. The V gene's germline CDR1 is SGHAT and CDR2 FQDESV (reference sequence). This CDR3 spans 16 amino acids. V shed 1 base, J shed 0 bases, and the junction held 3 bases outside the gene matches. DNA of the CDR3: TGTGCCAGCAGCTTAGGCGCTAGCGGGAGCTCCTACGAGCAGTACTTC. The encoded protein is CASSLGASGSSYEQYF.

The CDR3 sequence is CASSLTGKDTQYF. CDR3 DNA sequence: TGTGCCAGCAGCCTTACAGGGAAAGATACGCAGTATTTT. This sequence joins TRBV6-5 and TRBJ2-3; weak D call: TRBD1 (6 bases). The CDR3 extends over 13 amino acids. CDR1 MNHEY and CDR2 SVGAGI come from the germline V gene. V was cut by 6 bases and J by 5 bases, with 12 bases left in between.

This chain connects TRBV6-5 to TRBJ1-2; no firm D call. With 2 bases removed from V and 4 bases from J, the gap between germline ends came to 14 bases. Germline lookup yields CDR1 MNHEY and CDR2 SVGAGI. The CDR3 is 15 amino acids. Written as DNA, the CDR3 is TGTGCCAGCAGTTACCTGGAGGGCCGTGCCTATGGCTACACCTTC. Amino acids: CASSYLEGRAYGYTF.

The V and J genes are TRBV12-3 or TRBV12-4 and TRBJ2-7, with D unresolved. Trimming left V 5 bases short and J 2 bases short, with 16 bases between. CDR3 length equals 15 residues. Written as DNA, the CDR3 is TGTGCCAGCAGTCTCGACGGAGACCTTACCTACGAGCAGTACTTC. Translated: CASSLDGDLTYEQYF.

The rearrangement uses TRBV6-2 or TRBV6-3 and TRBJ1-6, with 9 bases lining up with TRBD1. The ends lost 6 bases at V and 10 bases at J; junction bases unmatched: 10. Germline V lookup: CDR1 MNHEY, CDR2 SVGEGT. There are 15 residues in the CDR3. The CDR3 protein is CASSPPDRGLSPLHF. CDR3 in DNA: TGTGCCAGCAGCCCCCCGGACAGGGGTTTATCACCCCTCCACTTT.

The chain joins TRBV29-1 to TRBJ2-5; possible D gene TRBD1, 5 bases. Trimming left V 6 bases short and J 4 bases short, with 21 bases between. This CDR3 region has 15 residues. The germline V gene encodes CDR1 SQVTM and CDR2 ANQGSEA. The CDR3 protein is CSVEFGSTRGETQYF. In DNA, the CDR3 is TGCAGCGTGGAATTTGGATCTACAAGGGGAGAGACCCAGTACTTC.

This clonotype was seen at least ten times. This chain joins TRBV6-5 and TRBJ2-1; 10 bases agree with TRBD2. Trimming at V came to 7 bases and at J to 3 bases, leaving 15 bases not matched to a gene. The germline gives CDR1 MNHEY, CDR2 SVGAGI. This CDR3 has 18 amino acids. The DNA for the CDR3 is TGTGCCAGCATTCAACATTACAACCTAGCGGGAGTCTACAATGAGCAGTTCTTC. It yields the protein CASIQHYNLAGVYNEQFF.

The chain joins TRBV20-1 to TRBJ2-7; D unclear. CDR1 is DFQATT, CDR2 SNEGSKA, per germline (reference sequence). The CDR3 contains 12 residues. The V end lost 3 bases, the J end lost 3 bases, and 9 bases lay between the germline ends. The CDR3 coding sequence is TGCAGTGCTAGTCCGGATAACTACGAGCAGTACTTC. Residues: CSASPDNYEQYF.

This clonotype was observed a handful of times. V gene TRBV5-1 combines with J gene TRBJ2-3, with D possibly TRBD1 on 5 matching bases. The CDR3 covers 15 residues. In germline, CDR1 is SGHRS, CDR2 YFSETQ. V was shortened by 0 bases and J by 0 bases, with 8 bases between the two germline ends. Here the CDR3 DNA reads TGCGCCAGCAGCTTGGTTCAGGGAAGCACAGATACGCAGTATTTT. Translating gives CASSLVQGSTDTQYF.

This clonotype was recorded many times. J is TRBJ2-3 and V is TRBV29-1, with 9 positions matching TRBD1. The CDR3 spans 15 residues. V dropped 4 bases and J dropped 4; count of bases not matched to a gene: 9. Germline CDR1 reads SQVTM; CDR2 reads ANQGSEA. The CDR3 reads CSVVSTGGGADTQYF. In nucleotides, the CDR3 is TGCAGCGTTGTGTCGACAGGGGGTGGTGCAGATACGCAGTATTTT.

The rearrangement joins TRBV7-9 to TRBJ2-5; 10 positions match TRBD1. V was pared by 5 bases and J by 1 base, with 10 bases of the junction left unmatched. In germline, CDR1 is SEHNR, CDR2 FQNEAQ (reference sequence). CDR3 length: 17 residues. CDR3: CASSTGTGERSQETQYF. As DNA, the CDR3 is TGTGCCAGCAGCACAGGGACAGGGGAGAGGAGCCAAGAGACCCAGTACTTC.

This clonotype appeared a few times. The chain links TRBV7-2 to TRBJ2-4; D remains unclear. The CDR3 is made up of 12 amino acids. V was clipped by 6 bases and J by 7 bases, with 10 bases between them. Germline V lookup: CDR1 SGHTA, CDR2 FQGNSA. The CDR3 coding sequence is TGTGCCAGCAGGCGAGACTCGAACATTCAGTACTTC. Protein product: CASRRDSNIQYF.

V and J are TRBV6-2 or TRBV6-3 and TRBJ1-5; no reliable D call. This CDR3 has 14 residues. The germline V and J ends were trimmed by 3 bases and 1 base, with 7 bases remaining between them. Germline values: CDR1 MNHEY, CDR2 SVGEGT. CDR3 sequence (DNA): TGTGCCAGCAGTTATCGGCAGAGCAATCAGCCCCAGCATTTT. Amino acid sequence: CASSYRQSNQPQHF.

The chain couples TRBV7-9 to TRBJ1-4, with D unresolved. Germline V CDR1 and CDR2: SEHNR, FQNEAQ (reference sequence). The CDR3 runs 16 residues. Trimming left V 1 base short and J 0 bases short, with 9 bases between. DNA of the CDR3: TGTGCCAGCAGCTTAGGGGCGGTCGCAACTAATGAAAAACTGTTTTTT. Its protein product is CASSLGAVATNEKLFF.

The V gene is TRBV2, the J gene TRBJ1-1; D is ambiguous. With 2 bases removed from V and 4 bases from J, the gap between germline ends came to 8 bases. In germline, CDR1 is SNHLY, CDR2 FYNNEI. The CDR3 spans 13 residues. The CDR3 DNA follows: TGTGCCAGCAGTGAAAGGCAGGTCACTGAAGCTTTCTTT. Protein product: CASSERQVTEAFF.

This clonotype has just a few counts. The chain has TRBV27 and TRBJ2-7; possible D gene TRBD1, 6 bases. V lost 5 bases and J lost 9, with 17 bases in between. CDR1 is MNHEY, CDR2 SMNVEV, per germline (reference sequence). This CDR3 comprises 13 residues. The CDR3 DNA is TGTGCCAGCAGTACTGGGACACCCAGTAGGCAGTACTTC. This codes for CASSTGTPSRQYF.

The chain combines TRBV11-2 with TRBJ2-5, with D possibly being TRBD1 or TRBD2 (7 bases each). V was trimmed by 8 bases and J by 5 bases, leaving 15 bases between them. CDR1 and CDR2 (germline): SGHAT, FQNNGV. This CDR3 region has 13 residues. The CDR3 DNA follows: TGTGCCAGCCGGGGGGCAGGGGGTGAGACCCAGTACTTC. This encodes CASRGAGGETQYF.

This clonotype was seen only a few times. The V gene is TRBV12-3 or TRBV12-4, the J gene TRBJ2-4, with 7 bases fitting TRBD1. V was clipped by 2 bases and J by 3 bases; unmatched bases: 13. The CDR3 is 18 amino acids. Here the CDR3 reads CASSLSSVWTGHKNIQYF. Here the CDR3 DNA reads TGTGCCAGCAGTTTATCGTCGGTGTGGACAGGCCACAAAAACATTCAGTACTTC.